This T cell receptor beta chain was recovered during a study of blood T cell repertoires in COVID-19. Germline CDR1 and CDR2: SQVTM and ANQGSEA. V was clipped by 0 bases and J by 8 bases, with 10 bases between them. This CDR3 has 12 amino acids. In the original workflow: Nucleated cell counts were estimated from reference gene primer amplification. The assay was immunoSEQ multiplex PCR, and TCRdb's table has in-frame clones only and misses some. That table is the source of V, J and clone size, and D and trimming were worked out from the DNA. Of 35,000 to 45,000 clones listed, roughly 87% are singletons. This clone was seen only a few times.

The chain recombines TRBV29-1 with TRBJ1-1; possible D gene TRBD1, 5 bases. The sample comprised peripheral blood. This TCR came from a man aged 55 to 70 with acute or convalescent COVID-19. The chain's CDR3 is CSVEDSGIEAFF. The CDR3 DNA reads as TGCAGCGTTGAAGATTCAGGGATAGAAGCTTTCTTT.